Sequencing of this T cell receptor beta chain was carried out in a study of cytomegalovirus exposure and HLA in healthy donors. Study-wide context: From about 180 million T cells, an earlier analysis saw approximately 110 million unique TCR beta sequences.

At the time of sampling, donors were nominally healthy, though unrecorded immune exposures were likely. This CDR3 has 16 residues. Germline trimming cut 1 base from V and 3 bases from J; bases unmatched to any gene: 8. Germline V gene data show CDR1 as SGHTA and CDR2 as FQGNSA. PCR employed 60 Vbeta and 13 Jbeta primers. Here immunoSEQ multiplex PCR was the method, and the copy in TCRdb shows in-frame clones only, minus some. This sample has 250,000 or so clones, with nearly 95% found just once. The sample taken for sequencing was PBMCs. This TCR was sampled from a girl aged 2 to 10 in good health and CMV-seronegative. The rearrangement links TRBV7-2 to TRBJ2-7, with 8 positions matching TRBD1. The CDR3, as DNA: TGTGCCAGCAGCTTAGGCCGACAGGGGACCTACTACGAGCAGTACTTC. Residues: CASSLGRQGTYYEQYF.